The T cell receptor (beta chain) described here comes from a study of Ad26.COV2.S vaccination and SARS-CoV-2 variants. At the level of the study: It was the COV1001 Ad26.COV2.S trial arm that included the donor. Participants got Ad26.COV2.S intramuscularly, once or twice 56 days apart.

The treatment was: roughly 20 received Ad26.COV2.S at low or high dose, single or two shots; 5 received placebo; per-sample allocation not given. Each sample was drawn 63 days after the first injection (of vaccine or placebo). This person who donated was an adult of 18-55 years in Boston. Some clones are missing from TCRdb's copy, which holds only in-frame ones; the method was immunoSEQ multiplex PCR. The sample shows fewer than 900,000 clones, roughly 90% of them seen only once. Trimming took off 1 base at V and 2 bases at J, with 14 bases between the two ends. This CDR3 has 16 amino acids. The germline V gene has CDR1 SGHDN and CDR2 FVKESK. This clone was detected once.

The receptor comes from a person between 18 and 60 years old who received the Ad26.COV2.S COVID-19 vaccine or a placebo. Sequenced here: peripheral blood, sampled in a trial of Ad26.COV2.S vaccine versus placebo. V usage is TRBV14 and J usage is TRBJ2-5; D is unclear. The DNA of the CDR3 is TGTGCCAGCAGCCAAGGTCATCAGGCCTTACAAGAGACCCAGTACTTC. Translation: CASSQGHQALQETQYF.